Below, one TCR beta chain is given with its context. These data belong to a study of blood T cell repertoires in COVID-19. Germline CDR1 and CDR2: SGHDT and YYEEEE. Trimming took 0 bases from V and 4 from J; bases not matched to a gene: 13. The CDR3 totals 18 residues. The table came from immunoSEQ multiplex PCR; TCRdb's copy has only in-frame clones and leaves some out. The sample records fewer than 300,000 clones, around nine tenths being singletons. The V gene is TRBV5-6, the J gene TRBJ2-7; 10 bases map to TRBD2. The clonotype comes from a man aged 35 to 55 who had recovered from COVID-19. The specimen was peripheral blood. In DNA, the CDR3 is TGTGCCAGCAGCTTGGGCCTAGCGGGGGCCTCCCGGAGGTACGAGCAGTACTTC. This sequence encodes CASSLGLAGASRRYEQYF.